A selection of T cell receptor beta chains follows, all from one sample in a study of metastatic and nonmetastatic thyroid tumors. With MiXCR, TCRdb reprocessed the PCR reads. This sample carries tens of thousands of clones, more than 25% of them seen once, and the ten largest clones take around 5.5%. Sample: blood. The source of these receptors is a female donor with papillary thyroid cancer or a benign thyroid nodule (not recorded which). Some clones in this sample may be carry-over from other donors' samples. Both conserved end residues are part of each CDR3. Fields, in order: D gene, clone size, J gene, V gene, CDR3 protein, CDR3 DNA. A D gene is named only where the DNA matches it firmly. The listing skips clone size in some rows; elsewhere it reads once, few, many or a size class.

D: TRBD1
size: many
J: TRBJ1-4
V: TRBV4-1
CDR3: CASRQGSNEKLFF
DNA: TGCGCCAGTCGACAGGGTTCTAATGAAAAACTGTTTTTT

D: .
size: many
J: TRBJ1-5
V: TRBV9
CDR3: CASSKDAGANQPQHF
DNA: TGTGCCAGCAGCAAAGATGCGGGGGCCAATCAGCCCCAGCATTTT

D: .
size: many
J: TRBJ1-1
V: TRBV27
CDR3: CASSLGGGITEAFF
DNA: TGTGCCAGCAGTTTGGGGGGGGGAATCACTGAAGCTTTCTTT

D: TRBD1
size: few
J: TRBJ1-1
V: TRBV20-1
CDR3: CSARGDRDTEAFF
DNA: TGCAGTGCTAGAGGGGACAGGGACACTGAAGCTTTCTTT

D: TRBD1
size: medium-sized
J: TRBJ2-1
V: TRBV20-1
CDR3: CSARDQRTGDYNEQFF
DNA: TGCAGTGCTAGAGATCAGAGGACAGGGGACTACAATGAGCAGTTCTTC

D: .
size: many
J: TRBJ2-4
V: TRBV20-1
CDR3: CSARDHTKNIQYF
DNA: TGCAGTGCTAGAGATCACACCAAAAACATTCAGTACTTC

D: .
size: .
J: TRBJ2-7
V: TRBV27
CDR3: CSSTTRWAYEQYF
DNA: TGTTCCAGCACTACCCGGTGGGCCTACGAGCAGTACTTC

D: .
size: .
J: TRBJ2-6
V: TRBV15
CDR3: CATSNFAPLGANVLSF
DNA: TGTGCCACCAGCAACTTCGCCCCCCTTGGGGCCAACGTCCTGAGTTTC

D: .
size: many
J: TRBJ1-4
V: TRBV5-5
CDR3: CASSPAGSHNEKLFF
DNA: TGTGCCAGCAGCCCCGCCGGGTCGCATAATGAAAAACTGTTTTTT

D: TRBD2
size: many
J: TRBJ2-5
V: TRBV5-1
CDR3: CASSLAGGAAQETQYF
DNA: TGCGCCAGCAGCTTGGCCGGGGGGGCAGCCCAAGAGACCCAGTACTTC

D: .
size: .
J: TRBJ1-6
V: TRBV4-1
CDR3: CASSQDERAGDPIF
DNA: TGCGCCAGCAGCCAAGATGAGAGGGCGGGCGACCCCATTTTT

D: .
size: medium-sized
J: TRBJ2-7
V: TRBV20-1
CDR3: CSAPSPGSAYEQYF
DNA: TGCAGTGCCCCGTCCCCCGGGAGCGCCTACGAGCAGTACTTC

D: TRBD2
size: .
J: TRBJ2-6
V: TRBV6-1
CDR3: CASRSGNNVLTF
DNA: TGTGCCAGCAGGAGCGGGAACAACGTCCTGACTTTC

D: TRBD1
size: .
J: TRBJ1-2
V: TRBV20-1
CDR3: CSAAKGAGGLYGYTF
DNA: TGCAGTGCTGCCAAGGGGGCAGGTGGGCTATATGGCTACACCTTC

D: TRBD2
size: many
J: TRBJ2-1
V: TRBV4-1
CDR3: CASSQEHSGRRYNEQFF
DNA: TGCGCCAGCAGCCAGGAACATAGCGGGCGAAGGTACAATGAGCAGTTCTTC

D: .
size: .
J: TRBJ1-5
V: TRBV30
CDR3: CAWRQYSNQPQHF
DNA: TGTGCCTGGAGACAATATAGCAATCAGCCCCAGCATTTT

D: TRBD2
size: few
J: TRBJ2-7
V: TRBV27
CDR3: CASSPPITSGRLEQYF
DNA: TGTGCCAGCAGTCCACCGATAACTAGCGGGAGGCTCGAGCAGTACTTC

D: .
size: many
J: TRBJ2-5
V: TRBV3-1
CDR3: CASSQGVRVETQYF
DNA: TGTGCCAGCAGCCAAGGAGTCAGGGTGGAGACCCAGTACTTC

D: .
size: medium-sized
J: TRBJ1-2
V: TRBV30
CDR3: CAWRPSLRDYGYTF
DNA: TGTGCCTGGAGGCCGAGTCTGAGGGACTATGGCTACACCTTC

D: TRBD1
size: once
J: TRBJ1-1
V: TRBV4-2
CDR3: CASSPGQGANTEAFF
DNA: TGTGCCAGCAGCCCGGGACAGGGGGCCAACACTGAAGCTTTCTTT

D: TRBD1
size: few
J: TRBJ2-7
V: TRBV29-1
CDR3: CSVPGQGAYEQYF
DNA: TGCAGCGTACCGGGACAGGGAGCCTACGAGCAGTACTTC

D: TRBD1
size: medium-sized
J: TRBJ1-2
V: TRBV28
CDR3: CASSLIRQGGGYTF
DNA: TGTGCCAGCAGTTTAATTCGACAGGGGGGAGGCTACACCTTC

D: .
size: .
J: TRBJ2-7
V: TRBV19
CDR3: CASSIWTPCEQYF
DNA: TGTGCCAGTAGTATTTGGACACCCTGCGAGCAGTACTTC

D: .
size: .
J: TRBJ2-7
V: TRBV28
CDR3: CAIISGVGYEQYF
DNA: TGTGCCATCATATCAGGAGTTGGGTACGAGCAGTACTTC

D: .
size: few
J: TRBJ1-2
V: TRBV30
CDR3: CAWIPRRVDYGYTF
DNA: TGTGCCTGGATACCGCGCAGGGTGGACTATGGCTACACCTTC

D: .
size: many
J: TRBJ2-3
V: TRBV30
CDR3: CAWEGSGADTQYF
DNA: TGTGCCTGGGAAGGGTCCGGAGCAGATACGCAGTATTTT

D: .
size: many
J: TRBJ2-2
V: TRBV11-1
CDR3: CASSSYGRTNTGELFF
DNA: TGTGCCAGCAGCTCCTACGGCAGGACGAACACCGGGGAGCTGTTTTTT

D: .
size: .
J: TRBJ2-7
V: TRBV6-1
CDR3: CASTPRGGREQYF
DNA: TGTGCCAGCACCCCAAGGGGGGGCCGCGAGCAGTACTTC

D: .
size: .
J: TRBJ1-1
V: TRBV7-6
CDR3: CASSLVGENTEAFF
DNA: TGTGCCAGCAGCTTAGTTGGAGAGAACACTGAAGCTTTCTTT

D: TRBD2
size: medium-sized
J: TRBJ2-3
V: TRBV20-1
CDR3: CSAQAGSTDTQYF
DNA: TGCAGTGCTCAAGCGGGAAGCACAGATACGCAGTATTTT

D: TRBD1
size: many
J: TRBJ2-7
V: TRBV5-4
CDR3: CASSFGQGNYEQYF
DNA: TGTGCCAGCAGCTTTGGACAGGGGAACTACGAGCAGTACTTC

D: .
size: .
J: TRBJ2-5
V: TRBV6-5
CDR3: CASSNRVLAGVTAETQYF
DNA: TGTGCCAGCAGTAACAGGGTACTAGCTGGAGTAACGGCAGAGACCCAGTACTTC

D: .
size: few
J: TRBJ1-2
V: TRBV18
CDR3: CASSPPPGAYGYTF
DNA: TGTGCCAGCTCACCACCGCCAGGGGCCTATGGCTACACCTTC

D: .
size: once
J: TRBJ2-1
V: TRBV20-1
CDR3: CSARRGSIGSGNEQFF
DNA: TGCAGTGCTAGACGGGGTTCTATCGGGAGTGGAAATGAGCAGTTCTTC

D: .
size: many
J: TRBJ2-3
V: TRBV5-4
CDR3: CASSQDFTSTDTQYF
DNA: TGTGCCAGCAGCCAGGACTTTACTAGCACAGATACGCAGTATTTT

D: .
size: medium-sized
J: TRBJ2-6
V: TRBV28
CDR3: CASSLWGTDSGANVLTF
DNA: TGTGCCAGCAGTTTATGGGGGACCGACTCTGGGGCCAACGTCCTGACTTTC

D: .
size: medium-sized
J: TRBJ1-1
V: TRBV11-3
CDR3: CASSLGQGMRAFF
DNA: TGTGCCAGCAGCTTAGGGCAGGGTATGAGAGCTTTCTTT

D: .
size: many
J: TRBJ2-5
V: TRBV11-2
CDR3: CASSLSSRGPETQYF
DNA: TGTGCCAGCAGCTTAAGTTCGAGGGGACCAGAGACCCAGTACTTC

D: .
size: few
J: TRBJ2-1
V: TRBV27
CDR3: CASTRGGGYYNEQFF
DNA: TGTGCCAGTACGAGGGGTGGGGGCTACTACAATGAGCAGTTCTTC

D: .
size: once
J: TRBJ2-1
V: TRBV11-2
CDR3: CASSLGVVGFEQFF
DNA: TGTGCCAGCAGCTTAGGGGTGGTCGGGTTTGAGCAGTTCTTC

D: .
size: few
J: TRBJ2-1
V: TRBV10-3
CDR3: CAIRQGNNEQFF
DNA: TGTGCCATCAGACAGGGAAACAATGAGCAGTTCTTC

D: TRBD2
size: few
J: TRBJ2-2
V: TRBV28
CDR3: CASSRAGSNTGELFF
DNA: TGTGCCAGCAGTCGAGCGGGGTCTAACACCGGGGAGCTGTTTTTT

D: TRBD1
size: medium-sized
J: TRBJ1-5
V: TRBV2
CDR3: CASSADRDQPQHF
DNA: TGTGCCAGCAGTGCCGACAGGGACCAGCCCCAGCATTTT

D: .
size: many
J: TRBJ1-1
V: TRBV5-5
CDR3: CASSLGPSSNTEAFF
DNA: TGTGCCAGCAGCTTGGGACCTTCCTCGAACACTGAAGCTTTCTTT

D: .
size: few
J: TRBJ1-1
V: TRBV6-1
CDR3: CASNPRGAFPEAFF
DNA: TGTGCCAGCAACCCCCGGGGTGCTTTCCCTGAAGCTTTCTTT

D: .
size: few
J: TRBJ2-5
V: TRBV6-2/TRBV6-3
CDR3: CASSYWAEGETQYF
DNA: TGTGCCAGCAGTTACTGGGCGGAGGGGGAGACCCAGTACTTC

D: .
size: few
J: TRBJ2-1
V: TRBV6-4
CDR3: CASTRSSGAYNEQFF
DNA: TGTGCCAGCACACGCTCGTCGGGGGCTTACAATGAGCAGTTCTTC